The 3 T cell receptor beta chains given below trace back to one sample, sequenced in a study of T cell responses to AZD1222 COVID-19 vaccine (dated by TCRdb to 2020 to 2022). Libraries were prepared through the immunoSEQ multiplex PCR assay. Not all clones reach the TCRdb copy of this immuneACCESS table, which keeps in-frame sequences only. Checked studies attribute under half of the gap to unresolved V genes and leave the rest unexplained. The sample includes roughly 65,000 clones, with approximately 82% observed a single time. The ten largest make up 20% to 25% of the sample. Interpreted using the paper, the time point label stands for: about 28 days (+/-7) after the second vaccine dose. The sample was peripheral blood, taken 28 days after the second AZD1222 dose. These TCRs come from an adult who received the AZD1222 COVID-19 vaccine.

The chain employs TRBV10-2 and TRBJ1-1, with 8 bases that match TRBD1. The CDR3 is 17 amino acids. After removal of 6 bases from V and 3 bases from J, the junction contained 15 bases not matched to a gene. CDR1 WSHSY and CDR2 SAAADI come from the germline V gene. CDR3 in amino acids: CASRERVQGARDTEAFF. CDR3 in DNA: TGCGCCAGCAGGGAAAGGGTCCAGGGGGCTAGGGACACTGAAGCTTTCTTT.

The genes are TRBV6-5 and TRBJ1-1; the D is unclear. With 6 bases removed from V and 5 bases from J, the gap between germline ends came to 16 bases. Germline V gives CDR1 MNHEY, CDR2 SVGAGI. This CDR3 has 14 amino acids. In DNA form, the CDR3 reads TGTGCCAGCAGCCTCGGGCCAATGCGGACTGAAGCTTTCTTT. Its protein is CASSLGPMRTEAFF.

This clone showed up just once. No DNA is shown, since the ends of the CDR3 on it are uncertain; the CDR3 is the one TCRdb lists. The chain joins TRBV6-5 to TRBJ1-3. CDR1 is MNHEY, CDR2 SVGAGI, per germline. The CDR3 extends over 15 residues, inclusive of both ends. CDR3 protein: CASSSSGNSGNTIYF.